Ten or more counts support the clone carrying this T cell receptor (beta chain). As yet, its antigen is unknown. This CDR3 is 12 amino acids long. Per germline, CDR1 SGHTA and CDR2 FQGNSA. The V and J ends lost 3 bases and 6 bases respectively, with 9 bases between them. The data are from a study of T-cell reconstitution after alpha-beta-depleted transplantation in children. Study-level points and caveats: Once a year had passed after transplant, T-cell counts and diversity came mostly from newly produced T cells. Expanded graft clones, several hundred of them, were reportedly the source of alpha-beta T cells about two months after transplant.

TCRbeta library construction was performed incorporating unique molecular identifiers. From the PCR reads, TCRdb called clonotypes with MiXCR, one entry per CDR3 protein. The sample carries over 150,000 distinct CDR3 sequences, approximately 12% recorded once. The input for sequencing was PBMCs, taken before TCRalphabeta/CD19-depleted stem cell transplant. This receptor was identified in a boy younger than 10 with acute myeloid leukemia, due to receive a stem cell transplant. The chain is built from TRBV7-2 and TRBJ2-7; tentative D call: TRBD2 (7 bases). The CDR3 is CASSLGGREQYF. CDR3 DNA: TGTGCCAGCAGCTTGGGGGGGCGCGAGCAGTACTTC.